Listed here are 31 T cell receptor beta chains from one sample, sequenced in a study of CD8 T cells in Susac syndrome. With random hexamers, reverse transcription was performed on roughly 0.45 to 1 ug of RNA. TCRdb fed the immunoSEQ multiplex PCR reads into MiXCR, producing one record per CDR3 protein. The table includes about 200,000 distinct CDR3 sequences, 95% detected once. Sequencing was done on a sample of CD4+ T cells from PBMCs. The receptor source for this set is a human donor in good health.

The gene calls are TRBV3-1 and TRBJ2-1; 8 nucleotides agree with TRBD2. Per the germline V gene, CDR1 is LGHDT and CDR2 is YNNKEL (reference sequence). V was clipped by 0 bases and J by 6 bases; unmatched bases: 7. The CDR3 runs to 16 residues. The DNA of the CDR3 is TGTGCCAGCAGCCAAGATTTGGCGGGAGGACTCAATGAGCAGTTCTTC. This codes for CASSQDLAGGLNEQFF.

The chain is built from TRBV12-3 or TRBV12-4 and TRBJ1-5; TRBD1 matches at 7 bases. Germline trimming cut 1 base from V and 16 bases from J; bases unmatched to any gene: 7. This CDR3 is 12 amino acids long. The CDR3 spells CASSLEGTVGHF. The CDR3 nucleotides read TGTGCCAGCAGTTTAGAAGGGACAGTCGGTCATTTT.

The rearrangement links TRBV9 to TRBJ2-1, with 9 bases that match TRBD1. The CDR3 is made up of 15 amino acids. With 3 bases clipped from V and 3 bases from J, the junction kept 4 bases outside the gene matches. The germline gives CDR1 SGDLS, CDR2 YYNGEE. The CDR3 sequence: CASSEGQGFYNEQFF. The CDR3 DNA reads as TGTGCCAGCAGCGAGGGACAGGGATTCTACAATGAGCAGTTCTTC. Filled out from reference TRBV9 and TRBJ2-1, the complete variable domain reads DSGVTQTPKHLITATGQRVTLRCSPRSGDLSVYWYQQSLDQGLQFLIQYYNGEERAKGNILERFSAQQFPDLHSELNLSSLELGDSALYFCASSEGQGFYNEQFFGPGTRLTVL.

This clonotype was detected once. CDR3 DNA: TGCAGTGCCAGCACGGACAGGGTGCAAGATACGCAGTATTTT. Its translation is CSASTDRVQDTQYF. J is TRBJ2-3 and V is TRBV20-1; 8 bases align to TRBD1. The CDR3 contains 14 residues. The J segment lost 5 bases and the V segment lost 6 bases, leaving 10 bases of the junction unmatched. Looked up from germline, CDR1 is DFQATT and CDR2 is SNEGSKA (reference sequence).

In its sample, this clonotype was seen once. This sequence joins TRBV29-1 and TRBJ2-5; 9 bases are shared with TRBD1. The length of the CDR3 is 14 residues. Germline trimming cut 7 bases from V and 1 base from J; bases unmatched to any gene: 7. Germline CDR1 is SQVTM and CDR2 is ANQGSEA. The CDR3 DNA sequence: TGCAGCGCTGAGCCGGGACAGGGCCAAGAGACCCAGTACTTC. Translated, it gives CSAEPGQGQETQYF.

The chain combines TRBV25-1 with TRBJ1-2; a weak D match, TRBD1 (5 bases). V lost 5 bases and J 6 bases, leaving 16 bases between the germline ends. This CDR3 region has 14 residues. The germline V gene encodes CDR1 MGHDK and CDR2 SYGVNS. DNA of the CDR3: TGTGCCAGCAGTCGGTCAGGGTTAACGGATGGCTACACCTTC. It is translated as CASSRSGLTDGYTF.

The chain combines TRBV23-1 with TRBJ1-1; no clear D gene. TRBV23-1 is designated an ORF whose function remains uncertain. CDR3 length: 10 residues. Trimming shortened V by 7 bases and J by 6 bases, and 6 bases separated the two germline ends. The DNA of the CDR3 is TGCGCCAGCACCCCGGCTGAAGCTTTCTTT. Its protein is CASTPAEAFF.

On this clonotype: The junction and the germline gene differ at one end; a read error may be behind it. The genes are TRBV6-1 and TRBJ2-1; 8 bases match TRBD2. Germline V lookup: CDR1 MNHNS, CDR2 SASEGT. This CDR3 has 13 residues. The CDR3 spells CASSEGLVSVRIF. DNA for the CDR3: TGTGCCAGCAGTGAGGGACTAGTAAGTGTCCGGATCTTC.

The chain links TRBV29-1 to TRBJ1-1, with 11 nucleotides matching TRBD1. Trimming removed 7 bases from V and 7 bases from J; junction bases left unmatched: 11. The CDR3 covers 14 residues. Germline V gives CDR1 SQVTM, CDR2 ANQGSEA. CDR3 DNA: TGCAGCGCCCGGAGGGGCGGGACAGGGGGTGAAGCTTTCTTT. It encodes CSARRGGTGGEAFF.

The chain employs TRBV13 and TRBJ2-1; D not resolved. V was cut by 6 bases and J by 7 bases, with 10 bases left in between. The CDR3 sequence is 12 residues long. Germline values: CDR1 PRHDT, CDR2 FYEKMQ (reference sequence). The CDR3 spells CASSIWGNEQFF. The CDR3 DNA is TGTGCCAGCAGTATTTGGGGAAATGAGCAGTTCTTC.

The chain couples TRBV4-3 to TRBJ2-3; D might be TRBD2 (6 bases). V was clipped by 3 bases and J by 4 bases, with 20 bases between them. The CDR3 runs 17 residues. Germline V gives CDR1 LGHNA, CDR2 YSLEER. CDR3 sequence (DNA): TGCGCCAGCAGCCAGTTAGCGGCGGAACGCGGCCCAGATACGCAGTATTTT. As protein: CASSQLAAERGPDTQYF.

The chain has TRBV7-2 and TRBJ1-4, with unresolved D. The ends were cut back, 2 bases at V and 0 bases at J, with 7 bases in the middle. CDR1 is SGHTA and CDR2 is FQGNSA in the germline V gene. CDR3 length equals 15 residues. CDR3 DNA sequence: TGTGCCAGCAGCTTATCGGGAGCAACTAATGAAAAACTGTTTTTT. This gives the protein CASSLSGATNEKLFF.

This chain connects TRBV27 to TRBJ2-6, with D unclear. This CDR3 contains 17 residues. V lost 5 bases, J lost 1 base, and 15 bases lay in between. Germline CDR1 reads MNHEY; CDR2 reads SMNVEV (reference sequence). The CDR3 here is CASSPGWANSGANVLTF. The CDR3 DNA sequence: TGTGCCAGCAGTCCCGGCTGGGCGAATTCTGGGGCCAACGTCCTGACTTTC.

V is TRBV9 and J is TRBJ2-7; D gene unclear. Germline-derived CDR1 and CDR2 are SGDLS and YYNGEE. The CDR3 loop spans 11 amino acids. The ends were cut back, 2 bases at V and 4 bases at J, with 4 bases in the middle. The CDR3 region is CASSVQYEQYF. Here the CDR3 DNA reads TGTGCCAGCAGCGTTCAATACGAGCAGTACTTC.

A few counts support this clonotype. The chain links TRBV2 to TRBJ1-1; D not certain. The CDR3 length is 12 residues. V lost 7 bases and J lost 2, with 8 bases in between. Germline V gives CDR1 SNHLY, CDR2 FYNNEI. The CDR3, as DNA: TGTGCCAGCAAGGGCAGCAACACTGAAGCTTTCTTT. It encodes CASKGSNTEAFF.

This chain joins TRBV7-8 and TRBJ2-1, with D uncertain. Trimming left V 2 bases short and J 3 bases short, with 11 bases between. The CDR3 extends over 15 amino acids. Germline CDR1 SGHVS, CDR2 FQNEAQ. As DNA, the CDR3 is TGTGCCAGCAGCTTATATCTCCTCCGCTACAATGAGCAGTTCTTC. Its translation: CASSLYLLRYNEQFF.

This clonotype is a singleton in its sample. The chain has TRBV7-2 and TRBJ2-7; either TRBD1 or TRBD2 may supply D (8 bases each). CDR1 and CDR2 from the germline V gene are SGHTA and FQGNSA. The V gene lost 2 bases and the J gene lost 13 bases, with 21 bases spanning the gap. There are 14 residues in the CDR3. CDR3 bases: TGTGCCAGCAGCTTAAACGACAGGGGACTAGTTTCATACTTC. Translating gives CASSLNDRGLVSYF.

The chain combines TRBV20-1 with TRBJ2-7; D might be TRBD1 or TRBD2, each matching 5 bases. V gave up 5 bases and J gave up 2 bases, with 13 bases separating them. The CDR3 runs to 13 residues. CDR1 DFQATT and CDR2 SNEGSKA come from the germline V gene (reference sequence). The DNA of the CDR3 is TGCAGTGCTCCCCGTGGGGGAGCCTACGAGCAGTACTTC. This sequence encodes CSAPRGGAYEQYF.

V gene TRBV5-4 combines with J gene TRBJ1-2; 8 bases are a match to TRBD1. Germline-derived CDR1 and CDR2 are SGHNT and YYREEE (reference sequence). The V segment lost 5 bases and the J segment 7 bases; nucleotides outside the gene matches: 7. This CDR3 region has 13 residues. DNA for the CDR3: TGTGCCAGCAGGCTATGGACAGGGTCTGGCTACACCTTC. Protein sequence: CASRLWTGSGYTF.

This clonotype was seen only once. The V and J genes are TRBV24-1 and TRBJ1-5, with D possibly being TRBD1 (5 bases). Germline V gene sequence: CDR1 KGHDR, CDR2 SFDVKD. CDR3 size: 14 residues. V dropped 4 bases and J dropped 3 bases, with 9 bases sitting between them. The CDR3 loop reads CATSEAGPNQPQHF. The CDR3 bases are TGTGCCACCAGTGAGGCAGGGCCCAATCAGCCCCAGCATTTT.

The rearrangement joins TRBV9 to TRBJ1-5; D is possibly TRBD1 (5 bases). The CDR3 sequence is 14 residues long. Looked up from germline, CDR1 is SGDLS and CDR2 is YYNGEE. V lost 4 bases, J lost 9 bases, and 17 bases lay in between. CDR3 DNA sequence: TGTGCCAGCAGCCTTGGGACCGGGGAGCGGCCCCAGCATTTT. Amino acid sequence: CASSLGTGERPQHF.

The J gene is TRBJ2-5, the V gene TRBV18; D gene uncertain. The germline gives CDR1 KGHSH, CDR2 LQKENI. This CDR3 is 11 amino acids long. The ends were cut back, 3 bases at V and 3 bases at J, with 2 bases in the middle. This chain's CDR3 is CASSPEETQYF. The CDR3 DNA is TGTGCCAGCTCACCCGAAGAGACCCAGTACTTC.

CDR3 protein: CASSRDRGTGNQPQHF. The CDR3, as DNA: TGTGCCAGCAGCCGGGACAGGGGCACCGGCAATCAGCCCCAGCATTTT. V is TRBV27 and J is TRBJ1-5; 10 nucleotides match TRBD1. From germline, CDR1 is MNHEY and CDR2 SMNVEV (reference sequence). The trim removed 6 bases at V and 2 bases at J, leaving 7 bases unmatched. The length of the CDR3 is 16 residues.

The V and J genes are TRBV7-2 and TRBJ2-1, with D maybe TRBD1 (6 bases). This CDR3 contains 19 residues. The germline gives CDR1 SGHTA, CDR2 FQGNSA. Trimming took 3 bases from V and 6 from J, leaving 27 bases between them. CDR3 in amino acids: CASSFPLGGGQVWGNEQFF. As DNA, the CDR3 is TGTGCCAGCAGCTTCCCTTTGGGTGGGGGCCAAGTATGGGGCAATGAGCAGTTCTTC.

The chain uses TRBV29-1 and TRBJ1-2; no definite D call. The CDR3 consists of 10 residues. Germline V gene lookup returns CDR1 SQVTM and CDR2 ANQGSEA. The ends were cut back, 4 bases at V and 8 bases at J, with 8 bases in the middle. CDR3 coding DNA: TGCAGCGTTGGGGAGTCAGGCTACACCTTC. Translation: CSVGESGYTF.

V gene TRBV29-1 combines with J gene TRBJ2-2, with D perhaps TRBD1 or TRBD2 (6 bases each). The CDR3 length is 15 residues. The V gene's germline CDR1 is SQVTM and CDR2 ANQGSEA. V lost 4 bases and J 4 bases, leaving 16 bases between the germline ends. DNA of the CDR3: TGCAGCGTTGGGGGGGCCGGACAGCCCACCGGGGAGCTGTTTTTT. It is translated as CSVGGAGQPTGELFF.

CDR3 loop: CASSLDVGGNGYTF. CDR3 coding DNA: TGCGCCAGCAGCTTGGATGTCGGAGGGAATGGCTACACCTTC. The chain links TRBV5-1 to TRBJ1-2; D is uncertain. V lost 0 bases and J lost 6, with 12 bases in between. The CDR3 sequence is 14 residues long. CDR1 is SGHRS and CDR2 is YFSETQ in the germline V gene.

The V call is TRBV30, the J call TRBJ2-3, with no clear D. V was trimmed by 0 bases and J by 3 bases, leaving 4 bases between them. The V gene's germline CDR1 is GTSNPN and CDR2 SVGIG (reference sequence). The CDR3 has 12 residues. The CDR3 is CAWSVMTDTQYF. DNA of the CDR3: TGTGCCTGGAGTGTCATGACAGATACGCAGTATTTT. Supplemented by reference TRBV30 and TRBJ2-3, the full variable domain reads SQTIHQWPATLVQPVGSPLSLECTVEGTSNPNLYWYRQAAGRGLQLLFYSVGIGQISSEVPQNLSASRPQDRQFILSSKKLLLSDSGFYLCAWSVMTDTQYFGPGTRLTVL.

V and J are TRBV2 and TRBJ1-1; TRBD1 agrees at 8 bases. CDR1 and CDR2 (germline): SNHLY, FYNNEI. The V segment lost 6 bases and the J segment 4 bases; nucleotides outside the gene matches: 13. This CDR3 spans 16 amino acids. For the CDR3, the DNA is TGTGCCAGCAGGAAACAGGGGGGAACCTCCCGCACTGAAGCTTTCTTT. Its translation is CASRKQGGTSRTEAFF. The whole variable domain, filled in from reference TRBV2 and TRBJ1-1, reads EPEVTQTPSHQVTQMGQEVILRCVPISNHLYFYWYRQILGQKVEFLVSFYNNEISEKSEIFDDQFSVERPDGSNFTLKIRSTKLEDSAMYFCASRKQGGTSRTEAFFGQGTRLTVV.

V is TRBV30 and J is TRBJ2-1; D gene unclear. Germline V gene sequence: CDR1 GTSNPN, CDR2 SVGIG (reference sequence). This CDR3 is 12 amino acids long. Between the trimmed V and J ends, which lost 1 base and 7 bases, there was a span of 8 bases. This chain's CDR3 is CAWSGAFNEQFF. CDR3 DNA: TGTGCCTGGAGTGGGGCGTTTAATGAGCAGTTCTTC.

V and J are TRBV30 and TRBJ2-5; D perhaps matches TRBD2 (6 bases). Between the trimmed V and J ends, which lost 2 bases and 5 bases, there was a span of 15 bases. The CDR3 runs to 14 residues. Germline V gene lookup returns CDR1 GTSNPN and CDR2 SVGIG (reference sequence). The CDR3 sequence is CAWSYNGRGETQYF. CDR3 DNA: TGTGCCTGGAGTTATAACGGGAGAGGGGAGACCCAGTACTTC.